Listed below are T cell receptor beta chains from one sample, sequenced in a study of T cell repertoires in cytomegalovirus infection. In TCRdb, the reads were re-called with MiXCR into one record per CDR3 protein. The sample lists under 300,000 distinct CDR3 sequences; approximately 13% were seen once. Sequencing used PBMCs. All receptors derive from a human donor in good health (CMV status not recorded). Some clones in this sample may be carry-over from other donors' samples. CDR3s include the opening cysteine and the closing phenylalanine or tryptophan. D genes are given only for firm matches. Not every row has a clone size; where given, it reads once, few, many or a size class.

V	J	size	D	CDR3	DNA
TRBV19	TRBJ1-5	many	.	CASKRQDDQPQHF	TGTGCCAGTAAACGACAGGACGATCAGCCCCAGCATTTT
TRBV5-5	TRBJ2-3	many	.	CASSHDTPTDTQYF	TGTGCCAGCAGCCACGACACTCCCACAGATACGCAGTATTTT
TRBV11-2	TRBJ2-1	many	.	CASSQAFRTTYNEQFF	TGTGCCAGCAGCCAGGCTTTCCGGACCACCTACAATGAGCAGTTCTTC
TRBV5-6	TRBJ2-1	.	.	CASSLYSASNEQFF	TGTGCCAGCAGCTTGTACTCAGCGAGCAATGAGCAGTTCTTC
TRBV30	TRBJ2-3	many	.	CAWSQEGGTDTQYF	TGTGCCTGGAGTCAGGAAGGGGGCACAGATACGCAGTATTTT
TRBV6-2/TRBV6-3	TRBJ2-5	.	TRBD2	CASSPGTTLQETQYF	TGTGCCAGCAGTCCCGGGACTACTCTCCAAGAGACCCAGTACTTC
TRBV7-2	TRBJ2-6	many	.	CASTPGQTGANVLTF	TGTGCCAGCACCCCCGGACAAACTGGGGCCAACGTCCTGACTTTC
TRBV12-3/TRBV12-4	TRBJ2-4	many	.	CASSLAGGRAKNIQYF	TGTGCCAGCAGTTTAGCCGGGGGGCGAGCCAAAAACATTCAGTACTTC
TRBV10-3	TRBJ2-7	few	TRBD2	CAISPSGTNYEQYF	TGTGCCATCAGCCCTAGCGGGACTAACTACGAGCAGTACTTC
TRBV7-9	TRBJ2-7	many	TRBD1	CASSTAGGTLGEQYF	TGTGCCAGCAGCACAGCAGGGGGAACCTTGGGCGAGCAGTACTTC
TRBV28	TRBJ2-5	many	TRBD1	CASRRTGEEWGNQETQYF	TGTGCCAGCAGACGGACAGGGGAGGAGTGGGGAAACCAAGAGACCCAGTACTTC
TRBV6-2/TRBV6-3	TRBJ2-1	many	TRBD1	CASSSGQGLLNEQFF	TGTGCCAGCTCCTCCGGACAGGGATTGTTAAATGAGCAGTTCTTC
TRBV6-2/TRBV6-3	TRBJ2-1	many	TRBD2	CASSYAGGRNEQFF	TGTGCCAGCAGTTACGCGGGGGGGCGTAATGAGCAGTTCTTC
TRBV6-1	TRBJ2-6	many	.	CASSPGFPSGANVLTF	TGTGCCAGCAGTCCGGGCTTTCCCTCTGGGGCCAACGTCCTGACTTTC
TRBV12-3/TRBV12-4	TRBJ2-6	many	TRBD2	CASSSMTSGLGGANVLTF	TGTGCCAGCAGCAGCATGACTAGCGGACTCGGGGGGGCCAACGTCCTGACTTTC
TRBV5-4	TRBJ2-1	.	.	CASSLTGWGNEQFF	TGTGCCAGCAGCTTAACGGGGTGGGGCAATGAGCAGTTCTTC
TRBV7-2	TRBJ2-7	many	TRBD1	CASSPKGQGHEQYF	TGTGCCAGCAGCCCCAAGGGACAGGGCCACGAGCAGTACTTC
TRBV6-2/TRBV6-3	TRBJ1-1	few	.	CASTTRAYMNTEAFF	TGTGCCAGCACCACGAGGGCCTACATGAACACTGAAGCTTTCTTT
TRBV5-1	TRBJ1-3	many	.	CASSLNSVSGNTIYF	TGCGCCAGCAGCTTGAATAGTGTCTCTGGAAACACCATATATTTT
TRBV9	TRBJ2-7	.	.	CASSTGSYSYEQYF	TGTGCCAGCAGCACCGGGTCGTACTCCTACGAGCAGTACTTC
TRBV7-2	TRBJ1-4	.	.	CASSQGRRNEKLFF	TGTGCCAGCAGCCAAGGCCGGAGGAATGAAAAACTGTTTTTT
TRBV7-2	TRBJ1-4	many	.	CASSPRVANEKLFF	TGTGCCAGCAGCCCCAGGGTTGCTAATGAAAAACTGTTTTTT
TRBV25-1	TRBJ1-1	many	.	CASSDRGTTEAFF	TGTGCCAGCAGTGACAGGGGAACCACTGAAGCTTTCTTT
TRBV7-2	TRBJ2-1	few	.	CASSRSLNNEQFF	TGTGCCAGCTCCCGGTCCCTCAACAATGAGCAGTTCTTC
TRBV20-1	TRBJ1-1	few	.	CSAGGGWNTEAFF	TGCAGTGCCGGCGGTGGGTGGAACACTGAAGCTTTCTTT
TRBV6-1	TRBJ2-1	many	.	CASSDFGNEQFF	TGTGCCAGCAGTGATTTTGGGAATGAGCAGTTCTTC
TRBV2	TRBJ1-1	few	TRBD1	CATQAPRQGVKDTEAFF	TGTGCCACCCAAGCCCCTAGACAGGGGGTGAAGGACACTGAAGCTTTCTTT
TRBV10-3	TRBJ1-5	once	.	CAISESRGTDQHF	TGTGCCATCAGTGAGTCGAGGGGTACAGACCAGCATTTT
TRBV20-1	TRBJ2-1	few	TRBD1	CSATPGTGGGNEQFF	TGCAGTGCTACCCCCGGGACAGGGGGGGGCAATGAGCAGTTCTTC
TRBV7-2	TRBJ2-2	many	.	CASSSQASNTGELFF	TGTGCCAGCAGCTCGCAGGCTTCGAACACCGGGGAGCTGTTTTTT
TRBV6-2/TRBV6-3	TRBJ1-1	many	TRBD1	CASRGTGGNTEAFF	TGTGCCAGCAGGGGAACAGGGGGGAACACTGAAGCTTTCTTT
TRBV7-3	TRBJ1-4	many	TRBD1	CASSPGGFGKLFF	TGTGCCAGCAGCCCAGGGGGCTTTGGAAAACTGTTTTTT
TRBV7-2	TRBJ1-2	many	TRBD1	CASSLLQGQGDYGYTF	TGTGCCAGCAGCCTTCTCCAGGGACAGGGTGACTATGGCTACACCTTC
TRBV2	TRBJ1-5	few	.	CASRTSASNQPQHF	TGTGCCAGCAGGACTTCAGCAAGCAATCAGCCCCAGCATTTT
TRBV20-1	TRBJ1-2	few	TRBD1	CSAVTGTGDDGYTF	TGCAGTGCTGTGACCGGGACAGGGGACGATGGCTACACCTTC
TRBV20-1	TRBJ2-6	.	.	CSAAGSSGANVLTF	TGCAGTGCGGCAGGGAGCTCTGGGGCCAACGTCCTGACTTTC
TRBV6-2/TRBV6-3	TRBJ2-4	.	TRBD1	CASSYGTGLSIQYF	TGTGCCAGCAGTTACGGGACAGGGTTAAGCATTCAGTACTTC
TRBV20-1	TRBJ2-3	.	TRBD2	CSAALIVLAGGPGDTQYF	TGCAGTGCTGCCCTAATAGTACTAGCGGGAGGGCCAGGAGATACGCAGTATTTT
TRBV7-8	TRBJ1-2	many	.	CASSLGHRDYGYTF	TGTGCCAGCAGCTTGGGACACAGGGACTATGGCTACACCTTC
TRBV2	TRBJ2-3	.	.	CASKGRAISTDTQYF	TGTGCCAGCAAGGGACGGGCCATTAGCACAGATACGCAGTATTTT
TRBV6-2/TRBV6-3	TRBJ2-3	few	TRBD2	CASSYSGRSGADTQYF	TGTGCCAGCAGTTACTCCGGGAGGAGTGGCGCAGATACGCAGTATTTT
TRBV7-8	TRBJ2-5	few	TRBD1	CASSPGTGTGRQETQYF	TGTGCCAGCAGCCCAGGCACCGGGACAGGAAGACAAGAGACCCAGTACTTC
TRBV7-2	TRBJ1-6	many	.	CASSLTLQKSSYNSPLHF	TGTGCCAGCAGCTTAACCTTACAGAAAAGCTCCTATAATTCACCCCTCCACTTT